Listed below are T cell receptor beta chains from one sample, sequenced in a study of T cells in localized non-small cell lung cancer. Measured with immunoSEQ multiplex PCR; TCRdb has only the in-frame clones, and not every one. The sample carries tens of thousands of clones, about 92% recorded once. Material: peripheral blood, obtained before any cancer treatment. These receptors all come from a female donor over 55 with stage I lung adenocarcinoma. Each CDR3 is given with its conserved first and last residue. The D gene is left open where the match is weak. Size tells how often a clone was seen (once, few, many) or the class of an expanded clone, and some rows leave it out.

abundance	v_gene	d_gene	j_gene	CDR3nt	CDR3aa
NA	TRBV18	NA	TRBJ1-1	TGTGCCAGCTCACGTCCCGACAGGATGGACACTGAAGCTTTCTTT	CASSRPDRMDTEAFF
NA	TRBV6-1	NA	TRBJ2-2	TGTGCCAGCAGGGGGGGGCCCAACACCGGGGAGCTGTTTTTT	CASRGGPNTGELFF
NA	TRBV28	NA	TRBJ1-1	TGTGCCAGCATCACGCCCCACGGGGACAAAGCTTTCTTT	CASITPHGDKAFF
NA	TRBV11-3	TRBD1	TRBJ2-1	TGTGCCAGCAGCTTAGAACAGGGGGCCTACAATGAGCAGTTCTTC	CASSLEQGAYNEQFF
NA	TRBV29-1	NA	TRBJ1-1	TGCAGCGCCAGGGGCCGGACAGAAGCTTTCTTT	CSARGRTEAFF
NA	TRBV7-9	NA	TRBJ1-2	TGTGCCAGCAGCTTAAGTGATGGGCACGGCTACACCTTC	CASSLSDGHGYTF
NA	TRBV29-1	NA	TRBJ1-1	TGCAGCGGCGATACAAATCGAGGGACTGAAGCTTTCTTT	CSGDTNRGTEAFF
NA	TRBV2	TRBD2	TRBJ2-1	TGTGCCAGCAGGGGGAGGGCTAACCCGGTCTCCTACAATGAGCAGTTCTTC	CASRGRANPVSYNEQFF
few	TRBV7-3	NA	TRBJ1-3	TGTGCCAGCAGCTTAGGGCAGGACCTCTCTGGAAACACCATATATTTT	CASSLGQDLSGNTIYF
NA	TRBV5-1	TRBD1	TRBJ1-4	TGCGCCAGCAGCAGGACAGGGTGGGGTGAAAAACTGTTTTTT	CASSRTGWGEKLFF